Many counts were recorded for the clone carrying this T cell receptor (beta chain). The antigen is undetermined. Ophthalmopathy patients had Clinical Activity Score at least 3, NOSPECS grade at least 4, duration under 3 months. Patients with uncontrolled infections, other autoimmune diseases, pregnancy or lactation were excluded. The germline V gene encodes CDR1 MGHDK and CDR2 SYGVNS. CDR3 length equals 15 residues. With 5 bases removed from V and 2 bases from J, the gap between germline ends came to 16 bases. There were TCR beta CDR3 regions amplified from RNA transcripts. Researchers ran a first-round RT-PCR on the TCR CDR3 using the HTBI primer set. TCRdb reprocessed the multiplex PCR reads via MiXCR and lists one record per CDR3 protein. This sample has about 520,000 distinct CDR3 sequences; roughly 25% occur once, and the top ten carry around 10%. The data originate from a study of T cells in Graves' hyperthyroidism and ophthalmopathy. Study results and caveats: The model's output predicted ophthalmopathy at a median of approximately 6.5 months prior to onset. Most clonotypes that expanded in the thyroid above 0.001 also showed up in blood.

The chain is built from TRBV25-1 and TRBJ2-7; D uncertain. Sequencing used blood. The sequence came from a woman aged 25 to 39 with Graves' ophthalmopathy. CDR3 sequence (DNA): TGTGCCAGCAGTTCGGCCTTGACGCAAGCCTACGAGCAGTACTTC. It codes for CASSSALTQAYEQYF.